The entry below gives a single T cell receptor beta chain sequence along with its context. The data originate from a study of blood T cell repertoires in COVID-19. Turning to the study itself: Acute and convalescent COVID-19 samples came from the United States, Italy and Spain. T cells, B-cell-depleted T cells, or PBMCs provided the cDNA or gDNA that served as material.

As processed by the authors: From reference gene primer amplification, estimates of nucleated cell counts were derived. The method was immunoSEQ multiplex PCR; TCRdb's version includes in-frame clones alone and lacks a portion of them. For V, J and clone size, that table is used; D and trimming come from the DNA. Of approximately 200,000 clones in the sample, 60% to 80% are singletons; the top ten hold 17%. The CDR3 is 14 residues long. Germline V lookup: CDR1 SGHRS, CDR2 YFSETQ. The V and J ends lost 0 bases and 8 bases, in that order; junction bases with no gene match: 4. Sequenced input: peripheral blood. The clonotype comes from a man in his sixties with active or convalescent COVID-19. The chain couples TRBV5-1 to TRBJ1-4; TRBD1 matches at 7 bases. The CDR3 DNA reads TGCGCCAGCAGCTTGGACAGGGGAGGAGAAAAACTGTTTTTT. Translated: CASSLDRGGEKLFF.